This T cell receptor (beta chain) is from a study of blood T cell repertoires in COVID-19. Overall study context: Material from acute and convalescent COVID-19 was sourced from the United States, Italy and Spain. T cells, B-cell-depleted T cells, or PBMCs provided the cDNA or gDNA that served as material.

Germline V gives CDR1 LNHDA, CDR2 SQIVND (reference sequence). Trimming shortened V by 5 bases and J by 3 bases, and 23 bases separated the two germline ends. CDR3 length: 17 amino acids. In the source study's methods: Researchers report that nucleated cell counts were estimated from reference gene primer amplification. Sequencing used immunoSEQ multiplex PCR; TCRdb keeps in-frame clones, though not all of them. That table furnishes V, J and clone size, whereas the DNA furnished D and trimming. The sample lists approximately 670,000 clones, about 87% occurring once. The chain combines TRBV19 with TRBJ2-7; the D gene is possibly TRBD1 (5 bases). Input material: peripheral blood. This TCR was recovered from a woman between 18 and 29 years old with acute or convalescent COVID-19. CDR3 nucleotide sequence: TGTGCCAGTAGTCCCCGCCCTGACAGTCTGAACCTCTACGAGCAGTACTTC. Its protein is CASSPRPDSLNLYEQYF. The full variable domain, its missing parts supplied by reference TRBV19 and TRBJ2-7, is DGGITQSPKYLFRKEGQNVTLSCEQNLNHDAMYWYRQDPGQGLRLIYYSQIVNDFQKGDIAEGYSVSREKKESFPLTVTSAQKNPTAFYLCASSPRPDSLNLYEQYFGPGTRLTVT.